These 28 T cell receptor beta chains were all obtained from the same sample, sequenced in a study of beta chain features in type 1 diabetes. General study findings and limits: In all four CD4+ subsets, TCRB CDR3 length was significantly, moderately reduced in type 1 diabetes.

What was sequenced were expressed TCRB transcripts, since all of the isolated RNA had been reverse transcribed. Clones were read by immunoSEQ multiplex PCR, and TCRdb kept only the in-frame ones, dropping some. The sample has nearly 700,000 clones; 13% are singletons. Antigen specificity for these receptors is unknown. Sequenced material: naive CD4+ T cells from blood. The receptor source for this set is a man aged 18 to 35 with type 1 diabetes.

Only a few counts were recorded for this clone. V and J are TRBV5-1 and TRBJ2-2; D is undetermined. The CDR3 spans 13 residues. V dropped 0 bases and J dropped 6 bases, with 6 bases sitting between them. Per the germline V gene, CDR1 is SGHRS and CDR2 is YFSETQ. In DNA, the CDR3 is TGCGCCAGCAGCTTGGGGCCGGCCGGGGAGCTGTTTTTT. This sequence encodes CASSLGPAGELFF.

In this sample, this clone turned up a few times. The chain uses TRBV5-1 and TRBJ2-3, with TRBD2 matching over 8 bases. The germline gives CDR1 SGHRS, CDR2 YFSETQ. This CDR3 is 16 amino acids long. Trimming cost V 1 base and J 2 bases; bases outside gene matches: 6. The CDR3 DNA reads TGCGCCAGCAGCTTGCTTAGCGGGGCTATCACAGATACGCAGTATTTT. Its translation is CASSLLSGAITDTQYF.

As regards this clone: The sample contains more than one DNA sequence encoding this CDR3. V gene TRBV18 combines with J gene TRBJ1-1; 7 bases agree with TRBD1. The CDR3 runs to 14 residues. V gave up 3 bases and J gave up 2 bases; unmatched junction bases: 3. Germline V lookup: CDR1 KGHSH, CDR2 LQKENI. In DNA, the CDR3 is TGTGCCAGCTCACCGCGGACAGGAAACACTGAAGCTTTCTTT. It is translated as CASSPRTGNTEAFF.

A note on this clone: Other DNA sequences in the same sample also yield this CDR3. This rearrangement joins TRBV18 to TRBJ1-5; D possibly corresponds to TRBD1 (6 bases). The V end lost 3 bases, the J end lost 4 bases, and 7 bases lay between the germline ends. The CDR3 sequence is 13 residues long. Per germline, CDR1 KGHSH and CDR2 LQKENI. As DNA, the CDR3 is TGTGCCAGCTCACCCGACAGGAATCAGCCCCAGCATTTT. Translation gives CASSPDRNQPQHF.

The chain joins TRBV5-4 to TRBJ2-1; no clear D gene. CDR1 SGHNT and CDR2 YYREEE come from the germline V gene (reference sequence). The length of the CDR3 is 15 residues. V gave up 0 bases and J gave up 0 bases, with 7 bases separating them. The chain's CDR3 is CASSLVLSSYNEQFF. The CDR3 DNA sequence: TGTGCCAGCAGCTTGGTACTGAGCTCCTACAATGAGCAGTTCTTC.

This clone was seen a few times. The chain joins TRBV29-1 to TRBJ2-1, with D uncertain. The CDR3 totals 13 residues. Between the trimmed V and J ends, which lost 2 bases and 4 bases, there was a span of 9 bases. CDR1 and CDR2 (germline): SQVTM, ANQGSEA. The CDR3 sequence is CSVEKQEYNEQFF. The DNA of the CDR3 is TGCAGCGTTGAAAAGCAGGAATACAATGAGCAGTTCTTC.

The V gene is TRBV6-5, the J gene TRBJ2-7; D not certain. CDR1 is MNHEY, CDR2 SVGAGI, per germline. The CDR3 is 12 residues long. V was clipped by 5 bases and J by 3 bases, with 8 bases between them. The CDR3 DNA follows: TGTGCCAGCAGTACGGGTTACTACGAGCAGTACTTC. It codes for CASSTGYYEQYF.

This clone was counted a few times. The J gene is TRBJ1-1, the V gene TRBV10-3, with D unresolved. This CDR3 contains 13 residues. Per germline, CDR1 ENHRY and CDR2 SYGVKD. V was pared by 2 bases and J by 3 bases, with 7 bases between. Written as DNA, the CDR3 is TGTGCCATCAGTGAGAGGGTATACACTGAAGCTTTCTTT. Translating gives CAISERVYTEAFF.

The V call is TRBV25-1, the J call TRBJ1-1; D gene ambiguous. CDR1 and CDR2 from the germline V gene are MGHDK and SYGVNS. This CDR3 comprises 12 residues. Trimming shortened V by 1 base and J by 10 bases, and 10 bases separated the two germline ends. The CDR3 DNA is TGTGCCAGCAGTGAATCGGAGAGTCTAGCTTTCTTT. It yields the protein CASSESESLAFF.

This chain connects TRBV30 to TRBJ2-2, with TRBD1 matching 7 bases. Trimming took 4 bases from V and 8 from J; bases not matched to a gene: 7. The germline gives CDR1 GTSNPN, CDR2 SVGIG (reference sequence). The CDR3 is 13 residues long. CDR3 sequence: CAWTNRGWGELFF. The DNA of the CDR3 is TGTGCCTGGACAAACAGGGGCTGGGGGGAGCTGTTTTTT.

The J gene is TRBJ2-1, the V gene TRBV5-1, with D unresolved. Looked up from germline, CDR1 is SGHRS and CDR2 is YFSETQ. This CDR3 spans 13 amino acids. V dropped 0 bases and J dropped 5 bases, with 6 bases sitting between them. CDR3 loop: CASSLETDNEQFF. The CDR3 bases are TGCGCCAGCAGCTTGGAGACCGACAATGAGCAGTTCTTC. Complete variable domain (other parts from reference TRBV5-1 and TRBJ2-1): KAGVTQTPRYLIKTRGQQVTLSCSPISGHRSVSWYQQTPGQGLQFLFEYFSETQRNKGNFPGRFSGRQFSNSRSEMNVSTLELGDSALYLCASSLETDNEQFFGPGTRLTVL.

V is TRBV10-3 and J is TRBJ1-1; 7 positions match TRBD1. V lost 6 bases, J lost 7 bases, and 5 bases stayed unmatched. The CDR3 has 12 amino acids. Germline assignment: CDR1 ENHRY and CDR2 SYGVKD. As DNA, the CDR3 is TGTGCCATCAGGGCAGGGGGGGATGAAGCTTTCTTT. It encodes CAIRAGGDEAFF.

The rearrangement joins TRBV7-2 to TRBJ2-3; maybe TRBD2 (5 bases). With 5 bases removed from V and 4 bases from J, the gap between germline ends came to 7 bases. The length of the CDR3 is 12 residues. Germline V lookup: CDR1 SGHTA, CDR2 FQGNSA. The CDR3 region is CASSSSADTQYF. The DNA for the CDR3 is TGTGCCAGCAGCAGTAGCGCAGATACGCAGTATTTT.

This clone was counted a few times. The chain joins TRBV5-8 to TRBJ1-6, with 8 bases fitting TRBD1. The V and J ends lost 4 bases and 8 bases, in that order; junction bases with no gene match: 5. Germline V CDR1 and CDR2: SGHTS, YDEGEE. The CDR3 loop spans 14 amino acids. CDR3 residues: CASSPGQGYSPLHF. CDR3 in DNA: TGTGCCAGCAGCCCCGGACAGGGTTATTCACCCCTCCACTTT.

The chain is built from TRBV25-1 and TRBJ2-3; a weak D match, TRBD2 (6 bases). The germline CDR1 and CDR2 sequences are MGHDK and SYGVNS. The length of the CDR3 is 16 residues. Trimming cost V 4 bases and J 0 bases, with 14 bases left between them. The DNA for the CDR3 is TGTGCCAGCAGTGTTGGACTACTCATTAGCACAGATACGCAGTATTTT. It yields the protein CASSVGLLISTDTQYF.

The chain joins TRBV4-1 to TRBJ1-2, with 12 bases fitting TRBD1. Germline V lookup: CDR1 MGHRA, CDR2 YSYEKL. The CDR3 contains 15 residues. V lost 6 bases, J lost 6 bases, and 8 bases stayed unmatched. The CDR3 DNA follows: TGCGCCAGCAGGGCGGGACAGGGGGCAATGGATGGCTACACCTTC. Its translation: CASRAGQGAMDGYTF.

This clone was seen a handful of times. V and J are TRBV4-1 and TRBJ2-3; 9 bases align to TRBD2. Trimming took 3 bases from V and 2 from J; bases not matched to a gene: 9. Germline CDR1 MGHRA, CDR2 YSYEKL. The CDR3 covers 17 residues. The DNA for the CDR3 is TGCGCCAGCAGCCATGGCCTAGCGGGGTTACTCACAGATACGCAGTATTTT. Its translation is CASSHGLAGLLTDTQYF.

This clone was seen a few times. The chain uses TRBV10-3 and TRBJ2-3, with 10 bases fitting TRBD1. V shed 3 bases and J 4 bases; nucleotides not matched to a gene: 7. The CDR3 extends over 16 amino acids. CDR1 ENHRY and CDR2 SYGVKD come from the germline V gene. As DNA, the CDR3 is TGTGCCATCAGTGATCAGGGACAGGGGTACCCAGATACGCAGTATTTT. Translated: CAISDQGQGYPDTQYF.

This clone was counted only a few times. This CDR3 is also generated by other DNA sequences in the sample. The rearrangement links TRBV9 to TRBJ1-3; D is uncertain. The CDR3 totals 14 residues. Germline CDR1 reads SGDLS; CDR2 reads YYNGEE. V gave up 0 bases and J gave up 0 bases, with 4 bases separating them. This CDR3 reads CASSVASSGNTIYF. DNA of the CDR3: TGTGCCAGCAGCGTAGCGAGCTCTGGAAACACCATATATTTT.

This clone occurred a few times. This chain links TRBV9 with TRBJ1-2; D remains unclear. V lost 6 bases and J lost 2, with 5 bases in between. Looked up from germline, CDR1 is SGDLS and CDR2 is YYNGEE. This CDR3 spans 11 amino acids. CDR3 DNA: TGTGCCAGCAACCTAAACTATGGCTACACCTTC. It codes for CASNLNYGYTF.

This clone occurred a few times. This CDR3 reads CASSFTWSGTAPTLQYF. Here the CDR3 DNA reads TGTGCCAGCAGTTTTACATGGTCAGGGACCGCCCCAACTTTGCAGTACTTC. V usage is TRBV27 and J usage is TRBJ2-7; the D call may be TRBD1 or TRBD2 (5 bases each). Trimming pared 3 bases from V and 9 bases from J, leaving 27 bases between. The CDR3 is 17 amino acids. Germline-derived CDR1 and CDR2 are MNHEY and SMNVEV (reference sequence).

The chain links TRBV6-6 to TRBJ2-3, with 9 bases fitting TRBD1. Trimming took 7 bases from V and 5 from J; bases not matched to a gene: 4. Germline assignment: CDR1 MNHNY and CDR2 SVGAGI (reference sequence). CDR3 length equals 13 residues. The CDR3 spells CASNGQGQDTQYF. The CDR3 nucleotides are TGTGCCAGCAACGGACAGGGGCAAGATACGCAGTATTTT.

This clone has just a few counts. The chain recombines TRBV5-1 with TRBJ2-1; tentatively, D is TRBD1 (5 bases). The germline V gene has CDR1 SGHRS and CDR2 YFSETQ. Between the trimmed V and J ends, which lost 2 bases and 6 bases, there was a span of 15 bases. The CDR3 spans 15 residues. DNA of the CDR3: TGCGCCAGCAGCTTCGTGGAAGGGGTTTTCAATGAGCAGTTCTTC. Translation gives CASSFVEGVFNEQFF. Variable domain in full (rest from reference TRBV5-1 and TRBJ2-1): KAGVTQTPRYLIKTRGQQVTLSCSPISGHRSVSWYQQTPGQGLQFLFEYFSETQRNKGNFPGRFSGRQFSNSRSEMNVSTLELGDSALYLCASSFVEGVFNEQFFGPGTRLTVL.

The chain employs TRBV6-5 and TRBJ1-6, with TRBD1 as a possible D gene (6 bases). Germline CDR1 reads MNHEY; CDR2 reads SVGAGI. CDR3 length equals 15 residues. V was trimmed by 0 bases and J by 8 bases, leaving 11 bases between them. CDR3 sequence: CASSYSGGGDSPLHF. The CDR3 coding sequence is TGTGCCAGCAGTTACTCGGGAGGGGGTGATTCACCCCTCCACTTT.

This clone was observed a few times. The chain links TRBV13 to TRBJ2-2, with 9 bases aligning to TRBD1. CDR1 is PRHDT, CDR2 FYEKMQ, per germline (reference sequence). Losses at the gene ends were 5 bases for V and 3 bases for J; bases not matched to a gene: 4. The CDR3 sequence is 15 residues long. The CDR3 sequence: CASSPRDRDTGELFF. CDR3 in DNA: TGTGCCAGCAGCCCCCGGGACAGGGACACCGGGGAGCTGTTTTTT.

This clone has a handful of counts. The chain carries TRBV2 and TRBJ2-6; 7 positions match TRBD1. The CDR3 consists of 15 residues. Trimming cost V 6 bases and J 2 bases; bases outside gene matches: 4. CDR1 is SNHLY, CDR2 FYNNEI, per germline. CDR3 bases: TGTGCCAGCAGCGCAGGACAGGCTGGGGCCAACGTCCTGACTTTC. This encodes CASSAGQAGANVLTF.

The gene calls are TRBV30 and TRBJ1-2; no firm D call. V lost 5 bases to trimming and J lost 8 bases, with 21 bases between them. The germline V gene encodes CDR1 GTSNPN and CDR2 SVGIG (reference sequence). The CDR3 is 14 amino acids. The CDR3 region has the DNA TGTGCCTGGTATTCCGGGAGAACCGACCTGGGCTACACCTTC. It translates to CAWYSGRTDLGYTF. Together with reference TRBV30 and TRBJ1-2, the CDR3 gives the full variable domain: SQTIHQWPATLVQPVGSPLSLECTVEGTSNPNLYWYRQAAGRGLQLLFYSVGIGQISSEVPQNLSASRPQDRQFILSSKKLLLSDSGFYLCAWYSGRTDLGYTFGSGTRLTVV.

J is TRBJ1-2 and V is TRBV19; D not resolved. This CDR3 contains 13 residues. Deletions cut 3 bases from V and 0 bases from J, with 5 bases between. Germline V gene lookup returns CDR1 LNHDA and CDR2 SQIVND (reference sequence). The CDR3 nucleotides read TGTGCCAGTAGTATGTCTTCTAACTATGGCTACACCTTC. The encoded protein is CASSMSSNYGYTF. The full variable domain, completed using reference TRBV19 and TRBJ1-2, is DGGITQSPKYLFRKEGQNVTLSCEQNLNHDAMYWYRQDPGQGLRLIYYSQIVNDFQKGDIAEGYSVSREKKESFPLTVTSAQKNPTAFYLCASSMSSNYGYTFGSGTRLTVV.